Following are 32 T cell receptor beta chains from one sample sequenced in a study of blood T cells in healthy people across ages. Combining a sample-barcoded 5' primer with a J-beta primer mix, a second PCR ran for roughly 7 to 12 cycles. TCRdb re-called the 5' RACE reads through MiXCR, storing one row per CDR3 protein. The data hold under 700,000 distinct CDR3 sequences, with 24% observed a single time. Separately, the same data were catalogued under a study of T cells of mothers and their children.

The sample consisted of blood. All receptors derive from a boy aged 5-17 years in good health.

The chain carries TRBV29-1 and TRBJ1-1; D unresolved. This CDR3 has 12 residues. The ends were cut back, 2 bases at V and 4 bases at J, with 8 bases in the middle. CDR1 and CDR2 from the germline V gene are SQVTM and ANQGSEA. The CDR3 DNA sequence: TGCAGCGTTGAATGGCCCCTCACTGAAGCTTTCTTT. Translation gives CSVEWPLTEAFF.

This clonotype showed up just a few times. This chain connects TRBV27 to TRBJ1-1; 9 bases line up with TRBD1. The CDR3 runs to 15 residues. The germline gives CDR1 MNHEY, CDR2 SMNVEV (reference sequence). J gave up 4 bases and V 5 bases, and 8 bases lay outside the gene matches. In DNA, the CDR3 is TGTGCCAGCAGTGCCGGGACAGGGTTGGTCACTGAAGCTTTCTTT. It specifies CASSAGTGLVTEAFF.

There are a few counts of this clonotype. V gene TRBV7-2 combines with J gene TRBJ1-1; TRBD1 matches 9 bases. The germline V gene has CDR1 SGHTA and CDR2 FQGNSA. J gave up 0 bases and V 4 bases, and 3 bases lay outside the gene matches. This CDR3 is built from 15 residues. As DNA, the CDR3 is TGTGCCAGCAGCTCACAGGGGGCTATGAACACTGAAGCTTTCTTT. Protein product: CASSSQGAMNTEAFF.

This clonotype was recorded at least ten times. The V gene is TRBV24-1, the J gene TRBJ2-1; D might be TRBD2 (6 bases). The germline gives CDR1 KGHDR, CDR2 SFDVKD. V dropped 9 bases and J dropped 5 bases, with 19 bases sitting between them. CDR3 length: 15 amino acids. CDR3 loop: CATGGDRGSHNEQFF. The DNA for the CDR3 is TGTGCCACCGGGGGTGATCGGGGGTCCCACAATGAGCAGTTCTTC.

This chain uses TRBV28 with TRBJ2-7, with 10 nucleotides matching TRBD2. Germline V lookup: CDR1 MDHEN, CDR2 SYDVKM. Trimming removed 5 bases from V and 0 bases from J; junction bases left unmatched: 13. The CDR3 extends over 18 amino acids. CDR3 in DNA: TGTGCCAGCAGTCTGCTCCTAACAACTAGCGGGGTCTCCTACGAGCAGTACTTC. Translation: CASSLLLTTSGVSYEQYF. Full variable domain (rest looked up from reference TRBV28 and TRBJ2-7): DVKVTQSSRYLVKRTGEKVFLECVQDMDHENMFWYRQDPGLGLRLIYFSYDVKMKEKGDIPEGYSVSREKKERFSLILESASTNQTSMYLCASSLLLTTSGVSYEQYFGPGTRLTVT.

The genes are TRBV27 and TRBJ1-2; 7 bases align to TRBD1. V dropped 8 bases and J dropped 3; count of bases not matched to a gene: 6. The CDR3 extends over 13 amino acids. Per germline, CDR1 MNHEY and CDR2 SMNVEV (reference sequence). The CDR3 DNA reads TGTGCCAGCGCGGGTGGACAGGACTATGGCTACACCTTC. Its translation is CASAGGQDYGYTF.

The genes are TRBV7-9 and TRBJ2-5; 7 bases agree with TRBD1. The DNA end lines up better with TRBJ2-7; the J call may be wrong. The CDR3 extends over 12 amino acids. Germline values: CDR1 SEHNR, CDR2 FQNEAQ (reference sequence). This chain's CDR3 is CASSLTGFEQYF. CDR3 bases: TGTGCCAGCAGCCTGACAGGGTTCGAGCAGTACTTC.

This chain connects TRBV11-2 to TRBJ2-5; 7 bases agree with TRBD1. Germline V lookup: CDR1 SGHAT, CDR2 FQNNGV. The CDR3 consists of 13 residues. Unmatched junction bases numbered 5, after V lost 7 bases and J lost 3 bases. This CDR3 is CASTGGYEETQYF. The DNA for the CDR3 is TGTGCCAGCACAGGGGGTTATGAAGAGACCCAGTACTTC.

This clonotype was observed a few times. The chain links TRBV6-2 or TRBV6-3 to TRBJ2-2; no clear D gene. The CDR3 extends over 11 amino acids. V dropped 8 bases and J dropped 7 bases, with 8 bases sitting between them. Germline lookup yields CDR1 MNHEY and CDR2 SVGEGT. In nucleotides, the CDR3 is TGTGCCAGCGGCACCTTCGGGGAGCTGTTTTTT. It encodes CASGTFGELFF.

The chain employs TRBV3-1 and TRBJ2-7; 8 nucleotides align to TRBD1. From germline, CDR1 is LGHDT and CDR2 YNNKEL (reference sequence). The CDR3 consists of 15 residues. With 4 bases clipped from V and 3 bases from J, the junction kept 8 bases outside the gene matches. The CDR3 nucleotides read TGTGCCAGCAGCCGATCCGACAGGGGCAACTACGAGCAGTACTTC. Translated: CASSRSDRGNYEQYF.

Here the CDR3 DNA reads TGTGCCAGCAGCTTAGGCGACTACCTACACACAGATACGCAGTATTTT. This encodes CASSLGDYLHTDTQYF. The genes are TRBV11-3 and TRBJ2-3, with D possibly being TRBD2 (5 bases). V was trimmed by 1 base and J by 2 bases, leaving 13 bases between them. CDR1 is SGHNT and CDR2 is YENEEA in the germline V gene. The CDR3 consists of 16 residues.

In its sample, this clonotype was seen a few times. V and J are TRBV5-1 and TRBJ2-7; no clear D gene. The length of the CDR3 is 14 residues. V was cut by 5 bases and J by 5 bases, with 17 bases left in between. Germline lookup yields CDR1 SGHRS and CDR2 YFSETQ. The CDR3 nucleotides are TGCGCCAGCAGTTGGGGTGGCAACACTCACGAGCAGTACTTC. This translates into CASSWGGNTHEQYF.

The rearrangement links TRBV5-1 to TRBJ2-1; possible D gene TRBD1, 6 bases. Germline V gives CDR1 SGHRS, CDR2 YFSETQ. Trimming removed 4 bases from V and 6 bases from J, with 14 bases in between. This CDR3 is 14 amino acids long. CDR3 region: CASSPYDRSNEQFF. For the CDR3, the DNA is TGCGCCAGCAGCCCATACGACAGGTCCAATGAGCAGTTCTTC. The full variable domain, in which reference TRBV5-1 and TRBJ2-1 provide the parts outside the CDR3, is KAGVTQTPRYLIKTRGQQVTLSCSPISGHRSVSWYQQTPGQGLQFLFEYFSETQRNKGNFPGRFSGRQFSNSRSEMNVSTLELGDSALYLCASSPYDRSNEQFFGPGTRLTVL.

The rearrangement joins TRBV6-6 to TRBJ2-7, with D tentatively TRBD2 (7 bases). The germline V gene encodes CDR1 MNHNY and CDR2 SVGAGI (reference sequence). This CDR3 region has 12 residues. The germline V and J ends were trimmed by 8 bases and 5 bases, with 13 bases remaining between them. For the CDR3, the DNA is TGTGCCAGCTCGGGGGGCACGAACGAGCAGTACTTC. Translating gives CASSGGTNEQYF.

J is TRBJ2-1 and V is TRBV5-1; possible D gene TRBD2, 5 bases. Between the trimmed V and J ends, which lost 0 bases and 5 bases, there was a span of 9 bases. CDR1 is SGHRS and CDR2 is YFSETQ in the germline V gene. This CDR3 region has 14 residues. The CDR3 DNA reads TGCGCCAGCAGCTTGGAACTAGAGAACAATGAGCAGTTCTTC. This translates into CASSLELENNEQFF.

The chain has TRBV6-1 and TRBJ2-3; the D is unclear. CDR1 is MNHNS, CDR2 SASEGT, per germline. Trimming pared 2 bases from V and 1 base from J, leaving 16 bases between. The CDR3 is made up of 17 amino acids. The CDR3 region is CASSESPLRVGTDTQYF. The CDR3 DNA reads TGTGCCAGCAGTGAAAGCCCCTTGAGAGTTGGCACAGATACGCAGTATTTT.

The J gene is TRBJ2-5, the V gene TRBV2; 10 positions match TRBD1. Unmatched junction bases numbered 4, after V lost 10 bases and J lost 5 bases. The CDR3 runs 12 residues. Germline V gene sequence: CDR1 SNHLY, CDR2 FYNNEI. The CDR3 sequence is CANGTGVETQYF. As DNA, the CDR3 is TGTGCCAACGGGACAGGGGTGGAGACCCAGTACTTC.

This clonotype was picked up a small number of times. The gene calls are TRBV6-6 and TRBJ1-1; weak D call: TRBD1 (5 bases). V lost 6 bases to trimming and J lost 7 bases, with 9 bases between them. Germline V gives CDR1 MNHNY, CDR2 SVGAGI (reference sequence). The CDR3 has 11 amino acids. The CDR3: CASRGTNEAFF. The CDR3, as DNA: TGTGCCAGCAGGGGGACTAATGAAGCTTTCTTT.

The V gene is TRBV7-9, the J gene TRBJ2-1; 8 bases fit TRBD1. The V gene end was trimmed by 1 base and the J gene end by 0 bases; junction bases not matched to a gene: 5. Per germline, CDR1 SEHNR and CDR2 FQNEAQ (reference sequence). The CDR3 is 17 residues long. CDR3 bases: TGTGCCAGCAGCTTAGGAGGACAGGGCCCCTCCTACAATGAGCAGTTCTTC. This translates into CASSLGGQGPSYNEQFF.

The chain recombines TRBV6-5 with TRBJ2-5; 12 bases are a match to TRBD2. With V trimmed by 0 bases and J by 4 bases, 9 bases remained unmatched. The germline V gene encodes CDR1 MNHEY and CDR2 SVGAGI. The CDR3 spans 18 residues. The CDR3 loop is CASSYSSGLAGTGETQYF. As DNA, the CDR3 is TGTGCCAGCAGTTACTCTTCCGGACTAGCGGGAACGGGAGAGACCCAGTACTTC.

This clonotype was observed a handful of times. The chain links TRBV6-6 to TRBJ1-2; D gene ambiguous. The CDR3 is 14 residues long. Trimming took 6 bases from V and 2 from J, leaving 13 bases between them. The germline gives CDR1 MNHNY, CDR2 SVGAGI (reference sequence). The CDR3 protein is CASSPISQNYGYTF. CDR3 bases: TGTGCCAGCAGCCCTATCTCTCAGAACTATGGCTACACCTTC.

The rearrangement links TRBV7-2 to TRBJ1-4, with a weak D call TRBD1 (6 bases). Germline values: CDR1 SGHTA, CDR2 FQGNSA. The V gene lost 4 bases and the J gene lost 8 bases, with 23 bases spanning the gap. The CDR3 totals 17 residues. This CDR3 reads CASSSHRGGSLREKLFF. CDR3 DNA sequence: TGTGCCAGCAGCTCTCATAGGGGGGGCAGCCTAAGGGAAAAACTGTTTTTT.

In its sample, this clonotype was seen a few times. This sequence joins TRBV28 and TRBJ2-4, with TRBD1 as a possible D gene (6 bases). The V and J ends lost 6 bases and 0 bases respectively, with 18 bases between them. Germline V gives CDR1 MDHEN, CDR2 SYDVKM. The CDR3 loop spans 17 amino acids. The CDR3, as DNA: TGTGCCAGCAGCCGTCGCAGGGGTGGGTTAGCCAAAAACATTCAGTACTTC. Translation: CASSRRRGGLAKNIQYF.

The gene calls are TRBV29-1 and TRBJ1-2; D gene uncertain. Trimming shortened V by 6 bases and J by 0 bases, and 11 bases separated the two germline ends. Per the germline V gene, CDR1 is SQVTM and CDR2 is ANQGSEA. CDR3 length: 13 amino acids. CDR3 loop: CSVVDGSNYGYTF. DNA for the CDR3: TGCAGCGTGGTGGACGGATCTAACTATGGCTACACCTTC.

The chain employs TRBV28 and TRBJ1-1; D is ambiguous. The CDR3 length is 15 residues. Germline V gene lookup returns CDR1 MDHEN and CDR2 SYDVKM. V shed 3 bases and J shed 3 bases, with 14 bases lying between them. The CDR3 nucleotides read TGTGCCAGCAGTTTGCGGAGTCAATGGGACACTGAAGCTTTCTTT. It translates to CASSLRSQWDTEAFF.

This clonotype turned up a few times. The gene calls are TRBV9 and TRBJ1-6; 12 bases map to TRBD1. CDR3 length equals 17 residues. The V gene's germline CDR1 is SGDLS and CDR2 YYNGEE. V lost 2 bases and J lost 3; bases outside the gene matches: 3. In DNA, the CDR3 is TGTGCCAGCAGCGTGGGGACAGGGGGCTACTATAATTCACCCCTCCACTTT. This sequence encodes CASSVGTGGYYNSPLHF.

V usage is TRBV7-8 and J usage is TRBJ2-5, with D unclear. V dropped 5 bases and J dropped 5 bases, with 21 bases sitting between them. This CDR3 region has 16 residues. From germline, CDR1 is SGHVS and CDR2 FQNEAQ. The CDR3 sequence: CASSPRGPASRETQYF. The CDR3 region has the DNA TGTGCCAGCAGCCCAAGAGGTCCGGCTAGTCGGGAGACCCAGTACTTC.

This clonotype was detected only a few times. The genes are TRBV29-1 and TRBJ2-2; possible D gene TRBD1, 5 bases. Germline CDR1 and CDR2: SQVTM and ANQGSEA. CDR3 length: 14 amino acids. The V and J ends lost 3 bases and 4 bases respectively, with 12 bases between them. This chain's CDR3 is CSVEAWGCTGELFF. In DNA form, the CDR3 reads TGCAGCGTTGAGGCTTGGGGCTGCACCGGGGAGCTGTTTTTT.

CDR3 coding DNA: TGTGCCAGTAGTATTTTGAGTGTGAGGGACAATGAGCAGTTCTTC. This encodes CASSILSVRDNEQFF. The V and J genes are TRBV19 and TRBJ2-1; tentative D call: TRBD2 (5 bases). Trimming stripped 3 bases from V and 5 bases from J, with 14 bases between. Germline V gene data show CDR1 as LNHDA and CDR2 as SQIVND (reference sequence). The CDR3 extends over 15 amino acids. The entire variable domain, with the rest obtained from reference TRBV19 and TRBJ2-1, is as follows: DGGITQSPKYLFRKEGQNVTLSCEQNLNHDAMYWYRQDPGQGLRLIYYSQIVNDFQKGDIAEGYSVSREKKESFPLTVTSAQKNPTAFYLCASSILSVRDNEQFFGPGTRLTVL.

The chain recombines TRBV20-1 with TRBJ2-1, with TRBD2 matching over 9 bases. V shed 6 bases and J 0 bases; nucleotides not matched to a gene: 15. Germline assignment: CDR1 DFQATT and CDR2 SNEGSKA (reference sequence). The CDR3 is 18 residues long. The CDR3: CSAGGGGRLADSYNEQFF. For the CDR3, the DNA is TGCAGTGCGGGGGGCGGGGGAAGACTAGCGGACTCCTACAATGAGCAGTTCTTC.

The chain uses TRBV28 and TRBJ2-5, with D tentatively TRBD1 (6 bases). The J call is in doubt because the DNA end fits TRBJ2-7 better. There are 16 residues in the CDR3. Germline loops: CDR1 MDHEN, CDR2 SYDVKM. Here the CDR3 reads CASSLRGYLRSYEQYF. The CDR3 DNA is TGTGCCAGCAGTTTAAGGGGGTACCTAAGGTCCTACGAGCAGTACTTC.

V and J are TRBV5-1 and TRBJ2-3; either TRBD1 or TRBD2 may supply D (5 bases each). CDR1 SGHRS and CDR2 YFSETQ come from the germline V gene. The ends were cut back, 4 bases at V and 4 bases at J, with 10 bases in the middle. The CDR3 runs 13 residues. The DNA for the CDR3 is TGCGCCAGCAGCCCGGGACCCCCAGATACGCAGTATTTT. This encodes CASSPGPPDTQYF. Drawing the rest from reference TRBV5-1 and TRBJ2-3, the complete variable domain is KAGVTQTPRYLIKTRGQQVTLSCSPISGHRSVSWYQQTPGQGLQFLFEYFSETQRNKGNFPGRFSGRQFSNSRSEMNVSTLELGDSALYLCASSPGPPDTQYFGPGTRLTVL.